This T cell receptor (beta chain) was identified during a study of CXCR3-negative and CXCR3-positive naive CD8 T cells. Study-wide context: The TRB read total, around 140 million, broke down to about 1.5 +/- 0.3 million reads per library. Study-level points and caveats: Between one naive subset and the other, surface CD5 was comparable, and TCR strength was inferred from TRB CDR3 properties. The study found comparably high diversity in both naive subsets and much lower diversity in memory CD8+ cells. Researchers report that CXCR3-positive naive cells carry more hydrophobic TRB CDR3s than CXCR3-negative naive cells.

5' RACE with UMI labels generated the TRB cDNA libraries. TCRdb reworked the 5' RACE reads into one entry per CDR3 protein, no DNA. The sample totals 55,000 to 70,000 distinct CDR3 sequences. In the case of this clonotype: Its target is unknown.

Germline CDR1 reads SQVTM; CDR2 reads ANQGSEA. CDR3 length: 15 residues. Sorting was done in triplicate for each CD8+ T cell subset (300,000 cells each). Source material: naive CXCR3+ CD8+ T cells from blood. The subset: CD45RO-CCR7+CD27+CD95- naive CD8+ T cells expressing CXCR3 (TNR3+). The source of this sequence is a human donor in good health. Some clones in this sample may be carry-over from other donors' samples. The gene calls are TRBV29-1 and TRBJ2-1; checking the TCRdb D call of TRBD2 is not possible without DNA. This CDR3 is CSVPPKGGSRNEQFF.